This T cell receptor (beta chain) stems from a study of blood T cell repertoires in COVID-19 (dated by TCRdb to 2019 to 2021). Broadly, across the study: Samples covering the acute and convalescent phases of COVID-19 were provided by collaborators in the United States, Italy and Spain. HLA class I and class II types, where available, came from metadata supplied by the sample provider rather than from assay-based typing. Samples were obtained from the ongoing ImmuneRACE study (first 160 participants) and from some 1,300 subjects provided by 6 global collaborators. The material from the prospective study consisted of cDNA or gDNA derived from T cells, B-cell-depleted T cells, or PBMCs. A de-identified subject ID, COVID-19 status, age in years and sex were almost always included in the sample metadata. The repertoires were made available in a free public database intended to serve as a resource for research on the immune response to SARS-CoV-2. Subjects who had been exposed to COVID-19, were actively infected with it, or had recovered from it provided the deeply sampled blood TCRbeta repertoires that made up the dataset.

Whole blood was collected in K2EDTA tubes by collaborating institutions according to the institutions' own protocols. Collaborator samples were shipped for TCRbeta analysis as frozen whole blood, isolated PBMCs, or DNA extracted from either sample type. TCRbeta CDR3 regions were amplified from genomic DNA by means of the immunoSEQ Assay, a bias-controlled multiplex PCR. Under the source paper's analysis protocol: Nucleated cell counts per sample were estimated from amplification of reference gene primers within the assay. Sequence reads were collapsed and filtered to measure the absolute abundance of every unique TCRbeta CDR3 rearrangement. For each sample, productive Simpson clonality was calculated as the square root of Simpson's diversity index over productive rearrangements. Not all clones reach the TCRdb copy of this immuneACCESS table, which keeps in-frame sequences only. Checked studies attribute under half of the gap to unresolved V genes and leave the rest unexplained. The V and J calls and clone size come from that table; D and trimming were worked out from the DNA. Here the sample has roughly 86,000 clones; about 89% occur a single time. Approximately 4.4% of the sample belongs to the ten largest clones.

General study outcomes and caveats: Clinical and demographic metadata were provided uncurated, with the amount varying by source and participant.

This clone was counted between two and nine times. No cognate antigen has been identified for it. Within one base of it there is no much larger clone, and no base qualities were kept. The CDR3 measures 16 amino acids from cysteine to valine. Only the CDR3 DNA is retained, 48 bases long and in frame from the first base. V is cut back by 5 bases and J by 3 bases, with 16 bases in the junction unmatched. In the germline V gene (reference sequence), CDR1 corresponds to GTSNPN and CDR2 to SVGIG. This chain is built from TRBV30 and TRBJ2-7, and 7 bases in between align with TRBD1. The receptor's source is a man aged 50 to 60 with active or convalescent COVID-19. The sample comprised peripheral blood. The DNA sequence is as follows: TGTGCCTGGGGACGGCGGCCACTAAGGACAGGCTACGAGCAGTACGTC. Its product reads: CAWGRRPLRTGYEQYV.